Following are 2 T cell receptor beta chains from one sample sequenced in a study of T cell repertoires in cytomegalovirus infection (dated by TCRdb to 2018 to 2020). Reads for this sample came from an Illumina HiSeq 1500. Using fastp at Q25 and MiXCR, TCRdb reprocessed the public reads and kept productive beta chains. Under each unique CDR3 protein, matching rows form one entry showing the most common genes and DNA. Present in this sample are about 600,000 distinct CDR3 sequences, about 24% of which were seen just once. The ten largest account for roughly 8% of the sample. Sequencing was done on a sample of CD8+ T cells from PBMCs. The source is a human donor in good health (CMV status not recorded). Some clones in this sample may be carry-over from other donors' samples.

The chain employs TRBV7-6 and TRBJ2-7; the D is unclear. The CDR3 extends over 13 amino acids. The germline gives CDR1 SGHVS, CDR2 FNYEAQ. Trimming shortened V by 1 base and J by 6 bases, and 10 bases separated the two germline ends. The CDR3 DNA sequence: TGTGCCAGCAGCTTAGTGGCAACTTCCGAGCAGTACTTC. Its translation: CASSLVATSEQYF.

This clonotype was counted between two and nine times. The J gene is TRBJ2-7, the V gene TRBV28; 8 nucleotides line up with TRBD1. CDR3 size: 13 residues. The V gene's germline CDR1 is MDHEN and CDR2 SYDVKM. J gave up 3 bases and V 6 bases, and 4 bases lay outside the gene matches. CDR3 sequence reads: CASSQGAGYEQYV. The CDR3 DNA sequence: TGTGCCAGCAGCCAGGGGGCGGGCTACGAGCAGTACGTC.